This is a list of T cell receptor beta chains from one sample in a study of T cell responses to AZD1222 COVID-19 vaccine. TCRdb's table, derived via immunoSEQ multiplex PCR, lists solely in-frame clones and lacks some. The sample lists roughly 100,000 clones; roughly 88% were seen once. The sequenced sample was peripheral blood, obtained 28 days after the second AZD1222 dose. Source of these receptors: an adult who received the AZD1222 COVID-19 vaccine. CDR3s include the opening cysteine and the closing phenylalanine or tryptophan. The D gene is left open where the match is weak. The size entry is marked missing in some rows and otherwise reads once, few, many or a size class.

clone_size: once
j_call: TRBJ1-3
cdr3_length: 15
v_call: TRBV6-2/TRBV6-3
d_call: -
cdr3_nt: TGTGCCAGCAGTCGGACAGCCCTGTGGGGAAACACCATATATTTT
cdr3_aa: CASSRTALWGNTIYF

clone_size: -
j_call: TRBJ1-2
cdr3_length: 12
v_call: TRBV11-1
d_call: -
cdr3_nt: TGTGCCAGCAGCAATCAGGGGAATGGCTACACCTTC
cdr3_aa: CASSNQGNGYTF

clone_size: -
j_call: TRBJ1-5
cdr3_length: 15
v_call: TRBV7-8
d_call: TRBD1
cdr3_nt: TGTGCCAGCAGCCCAGGGGGAGTTCGCAATCAGCCCCAGCATTTT
cdr3_aa: CASSPGGVRNQPQHF

clone_size: -
j_call: TRBJ2-5
cdr3_length: 15
v_call: TRBV11-3
d_call: -
cdr3_nt: TGTGCCAGCAGCTTTTCGGGGGCACGCCAAGAGACCCAGTACTTC
cdr3_aa: CASSFSGARQETQYF

clone_size: -
j_call: TRBJ2-6
cdr3_length: 22
v_call: TRBV4-3
d_call: -
cdr3_nt: TGCGCCAGCAGCCAAGGATCAGGCTTAGCCCAGACACAGGACACTGGGGCCAACGTCCTGACTTTC
cdr3_aa: CASSQGSGLAQTQDTGANVLTF

clone_size: -
j_call: TRBJ2-7
cdr3_length: 14
v_call: TRBV3-1/TRBV3-2
d_call: -
cdr3_nt: TGTGCCAGCAGCCAAGGGTGGGCGGACTACGAGCAGTACTTC
cdr3_aa: CASSQGWADYEQYF

clone_size: few
j_call: TRBJ1-5
cdr3_length: 17
v_call: TRBV19
d_call: -
cdr3_nt: TGTGCCAGTAGTATAGGGGGAGGGTCGGAAAGCAATCAGCCCCAGCATTTT
cdr3_aa: CASSIGGGSESNQPQHF

clone_size: -
j_call: TRBJ2-6
cdr3_length: 14
v_call: TRBV3-1/TRBV3-2
d_call: -
cdr3_nt: TGTGCCAGCAGCCATCGTAGTGGGGCCAACGTCCTGACTTTC
cdr3_aa: CASSHRSGANVLTF

clone_size: -
j_call: TRBJ1-1
cdr3_length: 13
v_call: TRBV6-2/TRBV6-3
d_call: -
cdr3_nt: TGTGCCAGCAGTGGGAGATTATACACTGAAGCTTTCTTT
cdr3_aa: CASSGRLYTEAFF

clone_size: medium-sized
j_call: TRBJ2-2
cdr3_length: 15
v_call: TRBV11-3
d_call: TRBD2
cdr3_nt: TGTGCCAGCAGACTAGCGGGGGGGAACACCGGGGAGCTGTTTTTT
cdr3_aa: CASRLAGGNTGELFF

clone_size: -
j_call: TRBJ1-6
cdr3_length: 13
v_call: TRBV4-1
d_call: -
cdr3_nt: TGCGCCAGCAGCCAAACTGGGGCTTCACCCCTCCACTTT
cdr3_aa: CASSQTGASPLHF

clone_size: -
j_call: TRBJ2-3
cdr3_length: 16
v_call: TRBV5-6
d_call: TRBD1
cdr3_nt: TGTGCCAGCAGCCCTGACGGACAGGGTGGCACAGATACGCAGTATTTT
cdr3_aa: CASSPDGQGGTDTQYF

clone_size: few
j_call: TRBJ2-5
cdr3_length: 14
v_call: TRBV21-1
d_call: -
cdr3_nt: TGTGCCAGCAGCAAAGGGAAGGCGGGAGAGACCCAGTACTTC
cdr3_aa: CASSKGKAGETQYF

clone_size: few
j_call: TRBJ2-1
cdr3_length: 13
v_call: TRBV6-5
d_call: -
cdr3_nt: TGTGCCAGCAGGGCGGGGGCGGTAGATGAGCAGTTCTTC
cdr3_aa: CASRAGAVDEQFF

clone_size: -
j_call: TRBJ2-1
cdr3_length: 16
v_call: TRBV6-5
d_call: -
cdr3_nt: TGTGCCAGCAGTTATTCGAGTATCGGGGGAGCCTTTGAGCAGTTCTTC
cdr3_aa: CASSYSSIGGAFEQFF

clone_size: -
j_call: TRBJ2-7
cdr3_length: 13
v_call: TRBV7-9
d_call: -
cdr3_nt: TGTGCCAGCAGCTTAGCGCAGGGTCCCGAGCAGTACTTC
cdr3_aa: CASSLAQGPEQYF

clone_size: once
j_call: TRBJ1-1
cdr3_length: 16
v_call: TRBV9
d_call: -
cdr3_nt: TGTGCCAGCAGCGTAGCCCCTCTGACTTCAAACACTGAAGCTTTCTTT
cdr3_aa: CASSVAPLTSNTEAFF

clone_size: -
j_call: TRBJ2-7
cdr3_length: 14
v_call: TRBV11-2
d_call: -
cdr3_nt: TGTGCCAGCAGCTCAGTAGGGGGGCCCTACGAGCAGTACTTC
cdr3_aa: CASSSVGGPYEQYF

clone_size: -
j_call: TRBJ1-1
cdr3_length: 14
v_call: TRBV24-1
d_call: -
cdr3_nt: TGTGCCACCAGTGACCACAGGTTGAACACTGAAGCTTTCTTT
cdr3_aa: CATSDHRLNTEAFF

clone_size: -
j_call: TRBJ1-6
cdr3_length: 15
v_call: TRBV18
d_call: -
cdr3_nt: TGTGCCAGCTCACCAAGGGACGGCATTGGGTCACCCCTCCACTTT
cdr3_aa: CASSPRDGIGSPLHF

clone_size: -
j_call: TRBJ2-1
cdr3_length: 16
v_call: TRBV15
d_call: TRBD1
cdr3_nt: TGTGCCACCAGTCTCTTAGGGACAGGGTACTACAATGAGCAGTTCTTC
cdr3_aa: CATSLLGTGYYNEQFF

clone_size: -
j_call: TRBJ1-4
cdr3_length: 15
v_call: TRBV4-3
d_call: TRBD1
cdr3_nt: TGCGCCAGCAGCCAACCCACAGGGGGCGGTGAAAAACTGTTTTTT
cdr3_aa: CASSQPTGGGEKLFF

clone_size: -
j_call: TRBJ1-1
cdr3_length: 16
v_call: TRBV19
d_call: -
cdr3_nt: TGTGCCAGTAGTATAGAACAGGGTAGGAAGGCGACTGAAGCTTTCTTT
cdr3_aa: CASSIEQGRKATEAFF

clone_size: -
j_call: TRBJ2-2
cdr3_length: 15
v_call: TRBV20-1
d_call: TRBD2
cdr3_nt: TGCAGTGCTAGTACGACTAGCGGGGGAGACGGGGAGCTGTTTTTT
cdr3_aa: CSASTTSGGDGELFF

clone_size: once
j_call: TRBJ2-2
cdr3_length: 15
v_call: TRBV6-5
d_call: -
cdr3_nt: TGTGCCAGCAGTCCAACGGGGCACTCTACCGGGGAGCTGTTTTTT
cdr3_aa: CASSPTGHSTGELFF

clone_size: -
j_call: TRBJ1-1
cdr3_length: 14
v_call: TRBV19
d_call: -
cdr3_nt: TGTGCCAGTAGTATAGGGCAGCTAAACACTGAAGCTTTCTTT
cdr3_aa: CASSIGQLNTEAFF

clone_size: -
j_call: TRBJ1-2
cdr3_length: 14
v_call: TRBV29-1
d_call: TRBD1
cdr3_nt: TGCAGCGGGGCCCCGGGACAGGGAGTCGCTGGCTACACCTTC
cdr3_aa: CSGAPGQGVAGYTF

clone_size: -
j_call: TRBJ1-5
cdr3_length: 12
v_call: TRBV7-2
d_call: -
cdr3_nt: TGTGCCAGCAGCTTCTACGGTCAGCCCCAGCATTTT
cdr3_aa: CASSFYGQPQHF

clone_size: -
j_call: TRBJ1-5
cdr3_length: 16
v_call: TRBV2
d_call: -
cdr3_nt: TGTGCCAGCAGTGAATATGGGGGGGCGAACAATCAGCCCCAGCATTTT
cdr3_aa: CASSEYGGANNQPQHF

clone_size: -
j_call: TRBJ1-2
cdr3_length: 16
v_call: TRBV7-9
d_call: -
cdr3_nt: TGTGCCAGCAGCTTAGTGCGGACAAGAGGGTACTATGGCTACACCTTC
cdr3_aa: CASSLVRTRGYYGYTF

clone_size: -
j_call: TRBJ2-6
cdr3_length: 15
v_call: TRBV7-9
d_call: -
cdr3_nt: TGTGCCAGCAGCGCAAGGCCCCCTGGGGCCAACGTCCTGACTTTC
cdr3_aa: CASSARPPGANVLTF

clone_size: -
j_call: TRBJ1-1
cdr3_length: 19
v_call: TRBV7-2
d_call: TRBD1
cdr3_nt: TGTGCCAGCAGCTCCTTCACAGGGGCGATCTCCGATATGAACACTGAAGCTTTCTTT
cdr3_aa: CASSSFTGAISDMNTEAFF

clone_size: -
j_call: TRBJ1-1
cdr3_length: 18
v_call: TRBV7-9
d_call: TRBD1
cdr3_nt: TGTGCCAGCAGCTTCTTCGCGGACAGGGGGCAAATAGGAACTGAAGCTTTCTTT
cdr3_aa: CASSFFADRGQIGTEAFF

clone_size: -
j_call: TRBJ2-5
cdr3_length: 16
v_call: TRBV11-3
d_call: TRBD2
cdr3_nt: TGTGCCAGCAGTTCCGCGGGGGGCCGACGTGAGGAGACCCAGTACTTC
cdr3_aa: CASSSAGGRREETQYF

clone_size: -
j_call: TRBJ2-3
cdr3_length: 15
v_call: TRBV19
d_call: -
cdr3_nt: TGTGCCAGTAGTATGTCAGGGTCGTCCGGAGATACGCAGTATTTT
cdr3_aa: CASSMSGSSGDTQYF

clone_size: -
j_call: TRBJ1-5
cdr3_length: 16
v_call: TRBV7-2
d_call: -
cdr3_nt: TGTGCCAGCAGCTTAGTTGCTACCACAGAGCATCAGCCCCAGCATTTT
cdr3_aa: CASSLVATTEHQPQHF

clone_size: -
j_call: TRBJ1-2
cdr3_length: 14
v_call: TRBV2
d_call: -
cdr3_nt: TGTGCCAGCAGTGTCGGCGCTACGACTGGCGGCTACACCTTC
cdr3_aa: CASSVGATTGGYTF

clone_size: -
j_call: TRBJ2-7
cdr3_length: 13
v_call: TRBV7-2
d_call: -
cdr3_nt: TGTGCCAGCAGCTTAGGAGGACAGTCCGAGCAGTACTTC
cdr3_aa: CASSLGGQSEQYF

clone_size: few
j_call: TRBJ2-5
cdr3_length: 13
v_call: TRBV10-2
d_call: -
cdr3_nt: TGCGCCAGCAGTGTATCGCAACGGGAGACCCAGTACTTC
cdr3_aa: CASSVSQRETQYF

clone_size: -
j_call: TRBJ2-4
cdr3_length: 17
v_call: TRBV7-2
d_call: TRBD1
cdr3_nt: TGTGCCAGCAGCTTTCCGGGGACAGGGGGATCCAAAAACATTCAGTACTTC
cdr3_aa: CASSFPGTGGSKNIQYF

clone_size: -
j_call: TRBJ1-1
cdr3_length: 13
v_call: TRBV11-1
d_call: -
cdr3_nt: TGTGCCAGCAGCCAGTGGGCAGGAACTGAAGCTTTCTTT
cdr3_aa: CASSQWAGTEAFF